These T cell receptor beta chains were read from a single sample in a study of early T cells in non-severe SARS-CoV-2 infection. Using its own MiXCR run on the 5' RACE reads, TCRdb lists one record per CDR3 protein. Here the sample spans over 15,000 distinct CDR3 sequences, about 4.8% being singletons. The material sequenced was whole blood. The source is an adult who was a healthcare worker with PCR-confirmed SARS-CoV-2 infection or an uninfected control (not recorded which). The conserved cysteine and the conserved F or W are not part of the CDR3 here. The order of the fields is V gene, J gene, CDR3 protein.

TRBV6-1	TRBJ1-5	ASSGGPTGNQPQH
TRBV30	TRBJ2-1	AEGQQSYNEQF
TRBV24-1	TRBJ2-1	ATSDAARDREQF
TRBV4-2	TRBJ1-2	ASSQEGPGISYGYT
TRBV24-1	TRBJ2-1	ATSDSRQSSYNEQF
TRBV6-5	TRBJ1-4	ASSSGATNEKLF
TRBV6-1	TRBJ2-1	ASRSLVREQF
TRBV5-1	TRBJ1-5	ASSLGPSAHNSNQPQH
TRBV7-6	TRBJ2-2	ASSLGQGIGELF
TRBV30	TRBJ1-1	AWSATGEAF
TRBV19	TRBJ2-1	ASSIGRRESNEQF
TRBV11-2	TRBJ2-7	ASSPLTDLPSYEQY
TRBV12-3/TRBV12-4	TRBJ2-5	ASSPPGPSGRVETQY
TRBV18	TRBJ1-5	ASSAGDRNNQPQH
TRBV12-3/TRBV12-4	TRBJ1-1	ASSATVNTEAF
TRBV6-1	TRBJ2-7	ASSEIEINYEQY
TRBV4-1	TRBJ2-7	ASSHPPPRLAGHSYEQY
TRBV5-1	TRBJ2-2	ASGPLYSTGELF
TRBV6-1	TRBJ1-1	ASSTSGQLNTEAF
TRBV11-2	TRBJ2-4	ASSLVAGAKNIQY
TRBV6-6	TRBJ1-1	ASRIGQGRAEAF
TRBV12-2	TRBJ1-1	ASRLAIPTGYYGAF
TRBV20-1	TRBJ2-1	SARGILAGGYSYNEQF
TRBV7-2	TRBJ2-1	ASSLAGLAGAAYNEQF
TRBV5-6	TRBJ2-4	ASSLGPSLAKNIQY
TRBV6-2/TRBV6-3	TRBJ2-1	ASSWTSGLDEQF
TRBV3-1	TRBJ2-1	ASSPGLAGVNEQF
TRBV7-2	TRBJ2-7	ASSLSGVSNARTY
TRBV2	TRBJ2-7	ASSAGARSYEQY
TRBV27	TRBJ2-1	ASSLVDSLHEQF
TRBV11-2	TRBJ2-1	ASSLVYNEQF
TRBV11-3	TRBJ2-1	ASSQRMEGGPRKQF